These T cell receptor beta chains were read from a single sample in a study of blood T cell repertoires in COVID-19. TCRdb keeps only in-frame clones here, not all; method: immunoSEQ multiplex PCR. The data contain approximately 58,000 clones, approximately 90% of them singletons. Source material: peripheral blood. The receptors were gathered from a human donor in a cohort sampled during active COVID-19. Both conserved end residues are part of each CDR3. A D gene is named only where the DNA matches it firmly. Expanded clones get a size class; other rows say once, few or many, or leave the size out.

J,D,V,size,DNA,CDR3
TRBJ2-3,NA,TRBV2,NA,TGTGCCAGCAGTGCCCCCCTTGGTAGCGAAGACACAGATACGCAGTATTTT,CASSAPLGSEDTDTQYF
TRBJ1-2,TRBD1,TRBV4-2,NA,TGTGCCAGCAGACCATCGGGACAGAACTATGGCTACACCTTC,CASRPSGQNYGYTF
TRBJ2-5,NA,TRBV2,NA,TGTGCCAGCGAACAGGGCAGAAAGACCCAGTACTTC,CASEQGRKTQYF
TRBJ2-1,TRBD2,TRBV27,NA,TGTGCCAGCAGGCGAGCGGGAGGCGCTCACAGTGAGCAGTTCTTC,CASRRAGGAHSEQFF
TRBJ2-5,NA,TRBV11-2,NA,TGTGCCAGCAGCTTCAAAGGGGAAGAGACCCAGTACTTC,CASSFKGEETQYF
TRBJ1-1,NA,TRBV15,once,TGTGCCACCAGCAGAGATAGCACTGAAGCTTTCTTT,CATSRDSTEAFF
TRBJ1-2,NA,TRBV6-5,NA,TGTGCCAGCAGTCACCCCGGGGGGGACAACTATGGCTACACCTTC,CASSHPGGDNYGYTF
TRBJ2-3,NA,TRBV7-9,NA,TGTGCCAGCAGCTTGGTGTGGGCGACAGATACGCAGTATTTT,CASSLVWATDTQYF
TRBJ2-1,TRBD2,TRBV5-1,NA,TGCGCCAGCAGCTTTGCGGGAGCGAGGTACAATGAGCAGTTCTTC,CASSFAGARYNEQFF
TRBJ2-2,NA,TRBV18,NA,TGTGCCAGCTCACGAGTCGCAGGGGACACCGGGGAGCTGTTTTTT,CASSRVAGDTGELFF
TRBJ1-1,NA,TRBV5-4,NA,TGTGCCAGCAGCTTGGACCCCAGGACAGCGAACACTGAAGCTTTCTTT,CASSLDPRTANTEAFF
TRBJ2-1,NA,TRBV19,NA,TGTGCCAGTAGTATAGATCCCCGGGGTGAGCAGTTCTTC,CASSIDPRGEQFF
TRBJ2-2,NA,TRBV29-1,NA,TGCAGCGTTCGATTAACAGGGAACACCGGGGAGCTGTTTTTT,CSVRLTGNTGELFF
TRBJ1-1,NA,TRBV6-4,NA,TGTGCCAGCAGTGACGGGGTTGAGGGCCCAACTGAAGCTTTCTTT,CASSDGVEGPTEAFF
TRBJ1-2,NA,TRBV5-4,NA,TGTGCCAGCAGTCCCCAGGGGACCCCAGGGGTCTATGGCTACACCTTC,CASSPQGTPGVYGYTF
TRBJ2-2,NA,TRBV5-4,NA,TGTGCCAGCAGATTACAGGGGAACACCGGGGAGCTGTTTTTT,CASRLQGNTGELFF
TRBJ2-2,NA,TRBV19,NA,TGTGCCAGTACCCGACAGAAGAACACCGGGGAGCTGTTTTTT,CASTRQKNTGELFF
TRBJ1-1,NA,TRBV10-3,NA,TGTGCCATCAGTGAGTCTGTAACAGACGAAGCTTTCTTT,CAISESVTDEAFF
TRBJ2-2,TRBD2,TRBV10-3,few,TGTGCCATCAGGCTAGCGGGAGAGACCGGGGAGCTGTTTTTT,CAIRLAGETGELFF
TRBJ2-5,TRBD1,TRBV2,NA,TGTGCCAGCAACAGGCGCGTCCCCGGGACAGGGAATCCGGGGGGGACCCAGTACTTC,CASNRRVPGTGNPGGTQYF
TRBJ2-3,NA,TRBV24-1,NA,TGTGCCACCAGTGAAGCGGTAAACTCAGATACGCAGTATTTT,CATSEAVNSDTQYF
TRBJ1-1,NA,TRBV6-6,once,TGTGCCAGCAGTTACTCTGGCAGGAACACTGAAGCTTTCTTT,CASSYSGRNTEAFF
TRBJ2-1,TRBD2,TRBV2,NA,TGTGCCAGCAGTGCCGGGACTAGCGGATACAATGAGCAGTTCTTC,CASSAGTSGYNEQFF
TRBJ2-7,TRBD1,TRBV2,NA,TGTGCCAGCATCCCCGGGACAGAGATTATCTACGAGCAGTACTTC,CASIPGTEIIYEQYF
TRBJ2-1,TRBD1,TRBV6-2/TRBV6-3,NA,TGTGCCAGCAGCCTAGGGACAGGGATCTCCTACAATGAGCAGTTCTTC,CASSLGTGISYNEQFF
TRBJ2-1,TRBD1,TRBV6-6,NA,TGTGCCAGCAGTTACGCAGGACAGGGTAAGGAGCAGTTCTTC,CASSYAGQGKEQFF
TRBJ1-2,NA,TRBV27,few,TGTGCCAGCACCCCGGGTCGGGGCTATGGCTACACCTTC,CASTPGRGYGYTF
TRBJ2-7,NA,TRBV30,NA,TGTGCCTGGAGCGGGGGACGACCTCCCTACGAGCAGTACTTC,CAWSGGRPPYEQYF
TRBJ2-7,NA,TRBV18,NA,TGTGCCAGCTCACCCTCCGGGGAAACCTCCTACGAGCAGTACTTC,CASSPSGETSYEQYF
TRBJ2-2,TRBD1,TRBV3-1/TRBV3-2,few,TGTGCCAGCAGGACCGGGACAGGGTCAACCGGGGAGCTGTTTTTT,CASRTGTGSTGELFF
TRBJ1-4,TRBD1,TRBV7-8,NA,TGTGCCACCCGACAGGGGAATGAAAAACTGTTTTTT,CATRQGNEKLFF
TRBJ2-2,TRBD1,TRBV5-4,NA,TGTGCCAGCAGCTTGTACGGACAGGGGATCCCCGGGGAGCTGTTTTTT,CASSLYGQGIPGELFF
TRBJ1-4,NA,TRBV3-1/TRBV3-2,NA,TGTGCCAGCAGCCAGTATTTATCTGCAACTAATGAAAAACTGTTTTTT,CASSQYLSATNEKLFF
TRBJ2-1,TRBD2,TRBV6-6,NA,TGTGCCAGCAGCAGTCGCGGGGGTTACAATGAGCAGTTCTTC,CASSSRGGYNEQFF
TRBJ2-6,TRBD1,TRBV6-6,NA,TGTGCCAGCAGGCAACCGGGACAGGTACCCGTCCTGACTTTC,CASRQPGQVPVLTF
TRBJ2-3,NA,TRBV6-2/TRBV6-3,NA,TGTGCCAGCAGTGACGACAGACCCACAGATACGCAGTATTTT,CASSDDRPTDTQYF
TRBJ1-2,TRBD1,TRBV30,NA,TGTGCCTGGAGTGAGGGGGACAGGGCTATCTATGGCTACACCTTC,CAWSEGDRAIYGYTF